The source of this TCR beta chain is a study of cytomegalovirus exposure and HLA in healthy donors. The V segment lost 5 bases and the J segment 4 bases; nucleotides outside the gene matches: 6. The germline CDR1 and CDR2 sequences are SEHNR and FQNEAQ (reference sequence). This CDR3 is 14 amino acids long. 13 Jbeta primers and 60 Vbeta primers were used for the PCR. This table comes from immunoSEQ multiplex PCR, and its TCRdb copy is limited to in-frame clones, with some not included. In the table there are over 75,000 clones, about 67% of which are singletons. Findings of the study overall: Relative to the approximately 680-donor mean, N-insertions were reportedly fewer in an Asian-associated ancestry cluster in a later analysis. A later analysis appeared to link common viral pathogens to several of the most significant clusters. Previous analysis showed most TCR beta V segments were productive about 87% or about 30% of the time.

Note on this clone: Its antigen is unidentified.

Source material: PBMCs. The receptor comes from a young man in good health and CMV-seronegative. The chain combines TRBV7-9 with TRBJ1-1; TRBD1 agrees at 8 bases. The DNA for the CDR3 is TGTGCCAGCAGCGTTGATACAGGGGGCACTGAAGCTTTCTTT. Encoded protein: CASSVDTGGTEAFF.